One sample yielded the 25 T cell receptor beta chains listed below, sequenced in a study of blood T cell repertoires in COVID-19. The assay was immunoSEQ multiplex PCR, and TCRdb's table has in-frame clones only and misses some. The sample holds under 250,000 clones, around 85% seen once. Sequenced material: PBMCs or T cells enriched from blood (not recorded which). These receptor sequences come from a woman in her 50s with acute COVID-19.

The chain uses TRBV5-6 and TRBJ2-7; 7 nucleotides line up with TRBD1. Germline lookup yields CDR1 SGHDT and CDR2 YYEEEE. Trimming removed 6 bases from V and 6 bases from J; junction bases left unmatched: 12. The CDR3 loop spans 14 amino acids. The CDR3 bases are TGTGCCAGCAAGCGACAGGGAGCCCTGGGCGAGCAGTACTTC. It is translated as CASKRQGALGEQYF. The full variable domain, in which reference TRBV5-6 and TRBJ2-7 provide the parts outside the CDR3, is DAGVTQSPTHLIKTRGQQVTLRCSPKSGHDTVSWYQQALGQGPQFIFQYYEEEERQRGNFPDRFSGHQFPNYSSELNVNALLLGDSALYLCASKRQGALGEQYFGPGTRLTVT.

V and J are TRBV15 and TRBJ2-4; D may be TRBD1 (6 bases). V shed 0 bases and J shed 1 base, with 16 bases lying between them. The CDR3 loop spans 18 amino acids. CDR1 is LNHNV and CDR2 is YYDKDF in the germline V gene (reference sequence). CDR3 loop: CATSRDLTGFGAKNIQYF. For the CDR3, the DNA is TGTGCCACCAGCAGAGATCTCACAGGGTTTGGGGCCAAAAACATTCAGTACTTC.

The chain recombines TRBV3-1 (or the pseudogene TRBV3-2) with TRBJ1-1, with D tentatively TRBD1 (6 bases). V was clipped by 8 bases and J by 0 bases, with 13 bases between them. There are 14 residues in the CDR3. Germline lookup yields CDR1 LGHDT and CDR2 YNNKEL (reference sequence). The CDR3 loop reads CASGTSTMNTEAFF. DNA for the CDR3: TGTGCCAGCGGGACATCAACCATGAACACTGAAGCTTTCTTT.

The V and J genes are TRBV12-3 or TRBV12-4 and TRBJ1-2, with no clear D. CDR3 size: 12 residues. V was cut by 5 bases and J by 6 bases, with 10 bases left in between. DNA for the CDR3: TGTGCCAGCAGTGGAACGGGGAATGGCTACACCTTC. It is translated as CASSGTGNGYTF.

The chain uses TRBV19 and TRBJ1-1; 11 nucleotides line up with TRBD1. With 6 bases clipped from V and 0 bases from J, the junction kept 3 bases outside the gene matches. CDR1 LNHDA and CDR2 SQIVND come from the germline V gene (reference sequence). This CDR3 contains 15 residues. The CDR3 here is CASRDRGLMNTEAFF. The CDR3 nucleotides read TGTGCCAGTAGGGACAGGGGGCTCATGAACACTGAAGCTTTCTTT.

This clone has ten or more counts. The chain combines TRBV4-3 with TRBJ2-1; D unresolved. Trimming stripped 1 base from V and 8 bases from J, with 12 bases between. This CDR3 has 14 amino acids. CDR1 and CDR2 (germline): LGHNA, YSLEER. The CDR3 spells CASSQVLRSDEQFF. In DNA form, the CDR3 reads TGCGCCAGCAGCCAAGTTTTGCGGTCCGATGAGCAGTTCTTC.

The CDR3 protein is CASSFGENTEAFF. CDR3 sequence (DNA): TGTGCCAGCAGCTTCGGGGAGAACACTGAAGCTTTCTTT. The J gene is TRBJ1-1, the V gene TRBV11-2; no clear D. There are 13 residues in the CDR3. Trimming cost V 3 bases and J 1 base, with 6 bases left between them. Germline V lookup: CDR1 SGHAT, CDR2 FQNNGV.

This clone has just a few counts. The chain carries TRBV5-6 and TRBJ2-7; 8 bases map to TRBD1. The germline gives CDR1 SGHDT, CDR2 YYEEEE. V shed 2 bases and J 2 bases; nucleotides not matched to a gene: 6. The CDR3 covers 15 residues. CDR3 DNA: TGTGCCAGCAGCTTCTACAGGGGGAGGACCTACGAGCAGTACTTC. Its translation is CASSFYRGRTYEQYF.

J is TRBJ1-1 and V is TRBV15; TRBD1 is a possible D gene (5 bases). Germline assignment: CDR1 LNHNV and CDR2 YYDKDF (reference sequence). Between the trimmed V and J ends, which lost 5 bases and 7 bases, there was a span of 11 bases. The CDR3 runs 12 residues. CDR3 nucleotides: TGTGCCACCAGCTCGCGGGACCTTGAAGCTTTCTTT. Encoded protein: CATSSRDLEAFF. Variable domain in full (rest from reference TRBV15 and TRBJ1-1): DAMVIQNPRYQVTQFGKPVTLSCSQTLNHNVMYWYQQKSSQAPKLLFHYYDKDFNNEADTPDNFQSRRPNTSFCFLDIRSPGLGDTAMYLCATSSRDLEAFFGQGTRLTVV.

The chain is built from TRBV7-6 and TRBJ2-1, with D tentatively TRBD2 (5 bases). The germline V gene has CDR1 SGHVS and CDR2 FNYEAQ. Trimming removed 7 bases at V and 5 bases at J, with 18 bases between. The length of the CDR3 is 15 residues. The CDR3 sequence: CASIPSGAAHNEQFF. CDR3 in DNA: TGTGCCAGCATCCCCAGCGGCGCCGCCCACAATGAGCAGTTCTTC. The full variable domain, its missing parts supplied by reference TRBV7-6 and TRBJ2-1, is GAGVSQSPRYKVTKRGQDVALRCDPISGHVSLYWYRQALGQGPEFLTYFNYEAQQDKSGLPNDRFSAERPEGSISTLTIQRTEQRDSAMYRCASIPSGAAHNEQFFGPGTRLTVL.

The chain joins TRBV6-6 to TRBJ2-1; TRBD1 matches 7 bases. The germline V gene has CDR1 MNHNY and CDR2 SVGAGI (reference sequence). The CDR3 loop spans 12 amino acids. Trimming removed 7 bases from V and 6 bases from J; junction bases left unmatched: 3. CDR3 loop: CASKRTGNEQFF. CDR3 DNA sequence: TGTGCCAGCAAGAGGACAGGCAATGAGCAGTTCTTC.

The CDR3 DNA is TGTGCCAGCAGCTCGAGCGATCAGCCCCAGCATTTT. It specifies CASSSSDQPQHF. V usage is TRBV7-9 and J usage is TRBJ1-5; no clear D. CDR3 length: 12 amino acids. Germline assignment: CDR1 SEHNR and CDR2 FQNEAQ (reference sequence). Between the trimmed V and J ends, which lost 4 bases and 5 bases, there was a span of 6 bases. The full variable domain, with the rest looked up from reference TRBV7-9 and TRBJ1-5, is DTGVSQNPRHKITKRGQNVTFRCDPISEHNRLYWYRQTLGQGPEFLTYFQNEAQLEKSRLLSDRFSAERPKGSFSTLEIQRTEQGDSAMYLCASSSSDQPQHFGDGTRLSIL.

J is TRBJ1-4 and V is TRBV6-5; TRBD1 is a possible D gene (6 bases). The CDR3 contains 14 residues. Germline CDR1 is MNHEY and CDR2 is SVGAGI. The V gene lost 7 bases and the J gene lost 4 bases, with 13 bases spanning the gap. In DNA, the CDR3 is TGTGCCAGCACAAACAGGGTTGGTAATGAAAAACTGTTTTTT. Residues: CASTNRVGNEKLFF.

This rearrangement joins TRBV6-5 to TRBJ1-1; D is ambiguous. Germline CDR1 MNHEY, CDR2 SVGAGI. The CDR3 contains 16 residues. Trimming cost V 3 bases and J 4 bases, with 18 bases left between them. In DNA form, the CDR3 reads TGTGCCAGCAGTTATGGTCAGAGGGTCCTCGGCACTGAAGCTTTCTTT. Its protein product is CASSYGQRVLGTEAFF.

CDR3 sequence reads: CASSLVLAGGFGEQFF. The CDR3 DNA sequence: TGTGCCAGCAGCTTAGTGCTAGCGGGGGGGTTTGGTGAGCAGTTCTTC. This sequence joins TRBV5-5 and TRBJ2-1; 12 bases align to TRBD2. Germline V lookup: CDR1 SGHKS, CDR2 YYEKEE (reference sequence). CDR3 length equals 16 residues. Losses at the gene ends were 2 bases for V and 9 bases for J; bases not matched to a gene: 9. The full variable domain, completed using reference TRBV5-5 and TRBJ2-1, is DAGVTQSPTHLIKTRGQQVTLRCSPISGHKSVSWYQQVLGQGPQFIFQYYEKEERGRGNFPDRFSARQFPNYSSELNVNALLLGDSALYLCASSLVLAGGFGEQFFGPGTRLTVL.

V and J are TRBV19 and TRBJ1-3; D is unresolved. Trimming pared 4 bases from V and 15 bases from J, leaving 16 bases between. CDR3 size: 12 residues. Germline CDR1 is LNHDA and CDR2 is SQIVND (reference sequence). This CDR3 is CASSKYGEPEYF. CDR3 in DNA: TGTGCCAGTAGTAAATACGGGGAGCCCGAATATTTT.

The table lists this clone with a few counts. The V call is TRBV5-8, the J call TRBJ2-7; the match to TRBD1 covers 9 bases. The germline V gene has CDR1 SGHTS and CDR2 YDEGEE. The CDR3 covers 17 residues. V lost 4 bases to trimming and J lost 0 bases; unmatched junction nucleotides: 11. CDR3 sequence (DNA): TGTGCCAGCAGCCCTTCCACTGGGACAGGGAACTCCTACGAGCAGTACTTC. Encoded protein: CASSPSTGTGNSYEQYF.

This clone was recorded a few times. J is TRBJ2-5 and V is TRBV7-7; 14 bases align to TRBD2. Germline V gene sequence: CDR1 SSHAT, CDR2 FNYEAQ (reference sequence). CDR3 length equals 16 residues. J was trimmed by 5 bases and V by 4 bases; bases with no gene match: 6. CDR3 coding DNA: TGTGCCAGCAGCTCAGGGACTAGCGGGGGCCTGGAGACCCAGTACTTC. Translation gives CASSSGTSGGLETQYF.

The rearrangement links TRBV14 to TRBJ1-2; D gene unclear. Trimming pared 1 base from V and 4 bases from J, leaving 13 bases between. The CDR3 loop spans 15 amino acids. Per the germline V gene, CDR1 is SGHDN and CDR2 is FVKESK. The CDR3 DNA reads TGTGCCAGCAGCCAAGTCTACGGTTCCGGCTATGGCTACACCTTC. This gives the protein CASSQVYGSGYGYTF.

V gene TRBV5-4 combines with J gene TRBJ2-3; tentatively, D is TRBD2 (5 bases). This CDR3 region has 16 residues. CDR1 is SGHNT and CDR2 is YYREEE in the germline V gene (reference sequence). V was pared by 1 base and J by 0 bases, with 12 bases between. The chain's CDR3 is CASSLQRRTSTDTQYF. In DNA form, the CDR3 reads TGTGCCAGCAGCTTGCAGAGAAGGACTAGCACAGATACGCAGTATTTT. The complete variable domain, with remaining parts taken from reference TRBV5-4 and TRBJ2-3, reads ETGVTQSPTHLIKTRGQQVTLRCSSQSGHNTVSWYQQALGQGPQFIFQYYREEENGRGNFPPRFSGLQFPNYSSELNVNALELDDSALYLCASSLQRRTSTDTQYFGPGTRLTVL.

The rearrangement uses TRBV5-6 and TRBJ1-1; D ambiguous. Between the trimmed V and J ends, which lost 4 bases and 2 bases, there was a span of 12 bases. Germline V gives CDR1 SGHDT, CDR2 YYEEEE. This CDR3 is built from 14 residues. CDR3 sequence: CASSRDNYNTEAFF. CDR3 DNA: TGTGCCAGCAGCCGCGACAATTACAACACTGAAGCTTTCTTT.

This clone was counted only a few times. The chain carries TRBV6-2 or TRBV6-3 and TRBJ2-1; 11 nucleotides match TRBD1. Germline CDR1 MNHEY, CDR2 SVGEGT. Losses at the gene ends were 6 bases for V and 9 bases for J; bases not matched to a gene: 7. This CDR3 is built from 14 residues. The CDR3 coding sequence is TGTGCCAGCAGCCGGACAGGGGGCTTGCTTGAGCAGTTCTTC. It translates to CASSRTGGLLEQFF.

The gene calls are TRBV28 and TRBJ2-1; 7 bases match TRBD1. Germline V gene data show CDR1 as MDHEN and CDR2 as SYDVKM. The CDR3 runs to 14 residues. The V segment lost 6 bases and the J segment 3 bases; nucleotides outside the gene matches: 5. CDR3 amino acids: CASRPGQIYNEQFF. CDR3 sequence (DNA): TGTGCCAGCAGACCGGGACAGATCTACAATGAGCAGTTCTTC.

The V and J genes are TRBV10-2 and TRBJ2-5, with D possibly matching TRBD1 (6 bases). Trimming removed 2 bases from V and 5 bases from J, with 9 bases in between. This CDR3 region has 13 residues. Germline loops: CDR1 WSHSY, CDR2 SAAADI. CDR3 nucleotides: TGCGCCAGCAGTGAGACTAGGGGGGAGACCCAGTACTTC. It encodes CASSETRGETQYF.

J is TRBJ2-7 and V is TRBV19; 8 bases are a match to TRBD1. V was clipped by 5 bases and J by 6 bases; unmatched bases: 9. This CDR3 contains 14 residues. CDR1 and CDR2 from the germline V gene are LNHDA and SQIVND (reference sequence). The CDR3 here is CASSLQGTGGEQYF. CDR3 nucleotide sequence: TGTGCCAGTAGTCTCCAAGGGACAGGCGGCGAGCAGTACTTC.